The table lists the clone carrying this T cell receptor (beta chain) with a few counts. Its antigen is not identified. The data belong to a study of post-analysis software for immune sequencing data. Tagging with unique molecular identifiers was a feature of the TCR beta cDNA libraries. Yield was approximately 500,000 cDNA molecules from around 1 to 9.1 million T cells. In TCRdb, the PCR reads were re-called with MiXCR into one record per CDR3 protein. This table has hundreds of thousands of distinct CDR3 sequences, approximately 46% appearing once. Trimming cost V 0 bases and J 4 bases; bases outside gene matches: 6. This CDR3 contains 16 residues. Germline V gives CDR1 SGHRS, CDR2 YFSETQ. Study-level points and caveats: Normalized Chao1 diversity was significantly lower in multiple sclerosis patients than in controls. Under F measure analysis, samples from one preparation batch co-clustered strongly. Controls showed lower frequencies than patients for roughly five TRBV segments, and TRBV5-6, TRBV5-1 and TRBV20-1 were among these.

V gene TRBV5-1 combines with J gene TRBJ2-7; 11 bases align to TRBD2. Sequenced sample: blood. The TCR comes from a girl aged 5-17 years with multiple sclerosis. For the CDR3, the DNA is TGCGCCAGCAGCTTGGCAGGGACTAGCGGATCTTACGAGCAGTACTTC. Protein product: CASSLAGTSGSYEQYF.